Sequencing of this T cell receptor (beta chain) was carried out in a study of vaccination effects on CD4 cells after COVID-19 (dated by TCRdb to between 2021 and 2022). Context from the whole study: Two doses of either the BNT162b2 or the mRNA-1273 mRNA SARS-CoV-2 vaccine were administered to participants. A total of 10 COVID-19 convalescent patients and a handful of SARS-CoV-2-naive healthy vaccine recipients were included in the full study. In both COVID-19 convalescent patients and infection-naive vaccine recipients, the study compared SARS-CoV-2 spike-specific CD4+ TCR repertoires from before mRNA vaccination with those from after it. Cultures from other donors in the study were sequenced using the Oncomine TCR Beta short-read assay on an Illumina iSeq 100.

According to the germline V gene, CDR1 reads SGHRS and CDR2 reads YFSETQ. Trimming removed 0 bases from V and 3 bases from J; the gene matches leave 6 bases unexplained. The CDR3 holds 15 amino acids from the cysteine to the valine. Kept here is only the CDR3 DNA, which spans 45 bases and is read in frame from base 1. Note on this clone: What this receptor recognizes is not known. Within one base of it there is no much larger clone, and no base qualities were kept.

To identify antigen-specific CD4+ T cell clonotypes by their expansion, the ViraFEST assay first stimulated PBMC with viral peptide pools and then applied TCR sequencing. After about 10 days of culture, CD4+ T cells were isolated with the EasySep CD4+ T cell isolation kit. Negative nucleocapsid antibody results before and after vaccination confirmed that the healthy vaccine recipients had no prior SARS-CoV-2 infection. Roughly 2.1 million PBMC per well were cultured in IMDM with 5% human AB serum, 8.5 to 10 IU/ml IL-2 and gentamicin, plus 10 ug/ml peptides. On days 3 and 7, half of the culture medium was replaced with fresh IL-2-containing medium. Unless otherwise noted, each peptide stimulation condition was cultured in triplicate wells. Using Ficoll-Paque Plus gradient centrifugation, PBMC were separated from whole blood and then either used fresh or cryopreserved at -140C. The spike proteins of SARS-CoV-2 and of the common cold coronaviruses HCoV-NL63, HCoV-OC43 and HCoV-229E were spanned by overlapping peptide pools. The QIAamp micro DNA kit was used to extract genomic DNA from the cultured CD4+ T cells.

Libraries were built with the immunoSEQ multiplex PCR assay. DNA from the cultured and isolated CD4+ T cells underwent TCR beta CDR3 sequencing. In the paper's pipeline: The analysis removed non-productive TCR sequences, trimmed reads to the CDR3 region, and retained only CDR3s that were 7 or more amino acids long. Antigen-specific clonotypes were identified using the MANAFEST web app by comparison of expansion in peptide wells against reference cultures. For clones to be considered positive, expansion at FDR<0.05 versus reference and all other wells, an odds ratio above 5, and a frequency above 0.1% in two replicate wells were required. A clonotype was called cross-reactive if it was significantly expanded both in SARS-CoV-2 spike wells and in at least one common cold coronavirus spike condition. Levenshtein distance calculated with the stringdist R package was used to assess CDR3 similarity, and unrooted trees were constructed with ape in R 3.6.1. TCRdb took this table from immuneACCESS and kept in-frame rearrangements with V and J called. Such tables lack part of the clones; where checked against another copy, unresolved V genes explain under half of the gap, and the rest is unexplained. The V and J calls and clone size are taken from that table; D and trimming were inferred from the DNA. Here the sample has more than 40,000 clones; about 80% occur a single time. Jointly, the top ten make up 10% to 14% of the sample.

Summary of the overall study and its limitations: Only a small number of convalescent patients were included, and no early post-infection timepoints were available, which limited the study. Both infection-induced and vaccine-induced clones contracted markedly at late post-vaccination timepoints, which is consistent with waning T cell responses. Among healthy vaccine recipients, nearly all vaccine-induced clones were SARS-CoV-2 mono-reactive, and just 1 of 255 was cross-reactive with common cold coronaviruses.

The chain employs TRBV5-1 and TRBJ2-7, and TRBD1 aligns with 7 junction nucleotides. This material consisted of CD4+ T cells from PBMCs cultured with SARS-CoV-2 spike peptides, taken before COVID-19 vaccination. Read against the paper, the sample's cell subset or site label means: SARS-CoV-2 spike overlapping peptide pool stimulation. The TCR comes from a human donor who received a COVID-19 vaccine. The DNA sequence is as follows: TGCGCCAGCAGCTTGGAGGGGACAGAACACTACGAGCAGTACGTC. This translates into CASSLEGTEHYEQYV.